This TCR beta chain is from a study of blood T cell repertoires in COVID-19. Sequencing used immunoSEQ multiplex PCR; TCRdb keeps in-frame clones, though not all of them. In the table there are about 69,000 clones, 85% to 90% of which are singletons. CDR1 and CDR2 (germline): MNHEY, SVGAGI. J gave up 2 bases and V 5 bases, and 2 bases lay outside the gene matches. This CDR3 comprises 14 residues. Sequencing was done on a sample of peripheral blood. The sequence was obtained from a man aged 45-60 years with acute or convalescent COVID-19. This chain links TRBV6-5 with TRBJ1-3, with 8 bases matching TRBD1. The chain's CDR3 is CASSPQGAGNTIYF. For the CDR3, the DNA is TGTGCCAGCAGTCCACAGGGGGCTGGAAACACCATATATTTT.